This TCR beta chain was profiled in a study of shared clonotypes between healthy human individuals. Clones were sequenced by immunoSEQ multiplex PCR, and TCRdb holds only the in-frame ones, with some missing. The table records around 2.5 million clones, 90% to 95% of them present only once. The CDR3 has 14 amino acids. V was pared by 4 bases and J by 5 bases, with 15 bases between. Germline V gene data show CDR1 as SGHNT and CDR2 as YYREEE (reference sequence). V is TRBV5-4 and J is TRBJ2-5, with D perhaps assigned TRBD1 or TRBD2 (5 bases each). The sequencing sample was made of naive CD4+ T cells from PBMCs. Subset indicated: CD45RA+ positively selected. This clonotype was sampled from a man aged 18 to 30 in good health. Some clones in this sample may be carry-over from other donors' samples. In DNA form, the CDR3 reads TGTGCCAGCAGCCCAAGGGGTGGGAGTGAGACCCAGTACTTC. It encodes CASSPRGGSETQYF.